Presented here are 10 T cell receptor beta chains from one specimen sequenced in a study of blood T cell repertoires in COVID-19 (dated by TCRdb to 2018 to 2020). The method behind the library was the immunoSEQ multiplex PCR assay. TCRdb provides this immuneACCESS table in a form limited to in-frame rearrangements. Some clones are lacking; in checked studies, under half of them reflect an unresolved V gene, and why the rest are absent is not known. This sample has 30,000 to 40,000 clones in its table, and around 80% of those were observed once. The ten most abundant clones make up 1.5% to 2% of the sample. The sequenced material came from peripheral blood. These receptors originate from a man in his sixties with COVID-19, enrolled during active disease.

This clone was seen just once. This sequence joins TRBV7-2 and TRBJ2-4; 9 positions agree with TRBD1. Germline loops: CDR1 SGHTA, CDR2 FQGNSA. CDR3 length equals 17 residues. Losses at the gene ends were 0 bases for V and 10 bases for J; bases not matched to a gene: 13. The CDR3 DNA sequence: TGTGCCAGCAGCTTAGCGGGACAGGGTGTCGGGAAACGTATTCAGTACTTC. Protein product: CASSLAGQGVGKRIQYF. The complete variable domain, with remaining parts taken from reference TRBV7-2 and TRBJ2-4, reads GAGVSQSPSNKVTEKGKDVELRCDPISGHTALYWYRQSLGQGLEFLIYFQGNSAPDKSGLPSDRFSAERTGGSVSTLTIQRTQQEDSAVYLCASSLAGQGVGKRIQYFGAGTRLSVL.

This clone was seen a handful of times. This rearrangement joins TRBV5-6 to TRBJ2-4, with 7 bases matching TRBD1. Germline assignment: CDR1 SGHDT and CDR2 YYEEEE. The V and J ends lost 4 bases and 7 bases, in that order; junction bases with no gene match: 5. The CDR3 is 13 amino acids. In nucleotides, the CDR3 is TGTGCCAGCAGCCAAGGGACAGAGAACATTCAGTACTTC. It yields the protein CASSQGTENIQYF.

J is TRBJ1-1 and V is TRBV6-2 or TRBV6-3; D call uncertain. Germline V gene data show CDR1 as MNHEY and CDR2 as SVGEGT. V shed 0 bases and J shed 5 bases, with 10 bases lying between them. This CDR3 is 14 amino acids long. CDR3 nucleotides: TGTGCCAGCAGTTACTCCGGGGTAGGGACTGAAGCTTTCTTT. Its protein is CASSYSGVGTEAFF.

The chain recombines TRBV27 with TRBJ2-1; TRBD2 matches at 12 bases. The trim removed 2 bases at V and 8 bases at J, leaving 10 bases unmatched. Germline V gives CDR1 MNHEY, CDR2 SMNVEV (reference sequence). The CDR3 spans 17 residues. CDR3 coding DNA: TGTGCCAGCAGTTTACCTACCGGGACTAGCGGGTTCCATGAGCAGTTCTTC. Its translation is CASSLPTGTSGFHEQFF.

The CDR3 nucleotides read TGTGCCACGACCGGGACAGGCTACTCTGGGGCCAACGTCCTGACTTTC. This codes for CATTGTGYSGANVLTF. The chain has TRBV19 and TRBJ2-6, with 8 nucleotides matching TRBD1. CDR3 length: 16 amino acids. After removal of 10 bases from V and 0 bases from J, the junction contained 8 bases not matched to a gene. The V gene's germline CDR1 is LNHDA and CDR2 SQIVND (reference sequence).

The rearrangement joins TRBV5-1 to TRBJ1-2, with D uncertain. The CDR3 length is 12 residues. Germline V gives CDR1 SGHRS, CDR2 YFSETQ. Deletions cut 2 bases from V and 0 bases from J, with 2 bases between. The CDR3 sequence: CASSFTNYGYTF. The CDR3 DNA reads TGCGCCAGCAGCTTTACTAACTATGGCTACACCTTC.

This clone was picked up one time. The gene calls are TRBV19 and TRBJ1-2, with D unclear. With 11 bases removed from V and 3 bases from J, the gap between germline ends came to 13 bases. The CDR3 has 12 residues. Germline V CDR1 and CDR2: LNHDA, SQIVND (reference sequence). The CDR3 DNA sequence: TGTGCCTGCTCACCGGGAGACTATGGCTACACCTTC. Its protein product is CACSPGDYGYTF.

The chain couples TRBV11-2 to TRBJ2-5; 8 nucleotides match TRBD2. The V segment lost 5 bases and the J segment 5 bases; nucleotides outside the gene matches: 7. The CDR3 contains 14 residues. CDR1 is SGHAT and CDR2 is FQNNGV in the germline V gene. The CDR3 here is CASSREGGSETQYF. The CDR3 DNA follows: TGTGCCAGCAGCCGGGAGGGAGGTTCGGAGACCCAGTACTTC.

V gene TRBV11-2 combines with J gene TRBJ1-2; D not certain. Trimming stripped 0 bases from V and 3 bases from J, with 8 bases between. The V gene's germline CDR1 is SGHAT and CDR2 FQNNGV. The CDR3 is made up of 14 amino acids. As DNA, the CDR3 is TGTGCCAGCAGCTTAGAGCCTCGGGACTATGGCTACACCTTC. Translated: CASSLEPRDYGYTF.

The J gene is TRBJ1-6, the V gene TRBV30, with 9 bases matching TRBD1. V trimming: 3 bases; J trimming: 11 bases; junction bases outside the gene matches: 5. Germline V gene data show CDR1 as GTSNPN and CDR2 as SVGIG (reference sequence). The CDR3 extends over 13 amino acids. The CDR3 nucleotides are TGTGCCTGGAGGGGACAGGGAAGGACACCCCTCCACTTT. It specifies CAWRGQGRTPLHF. Combining the CDR3 with reference TRBV30 and TRBJ1-6 gives the whole variable domain SQTIHQWPATLVQPVGSPLSLECTVEGTSNPNLYWYRQAAGRGLQLLFYSVGIGQISSEVPQNLSASRPQDRQFILSSKKLLLSDSGFYLCAWRGQGRTPLHFGNGTRLTVT.